One sample yielded the 4 T cell receptor beta chains listed below, sequenced in a study of T cell responses to AZD1222 COVID-19 vaccine (dated by TCRdb to the early 2020s). Library construction relied on the immunoSEQ multiplex PCR assay. Entries here come from immuneACCESS through TCRdb and include only in-frame sequences with V and J called. Some clones fail to appear in such tables; in the studies checked, an unresolved V gene covers under half of the shortfall, and the cause of the remainder is unknown. The sample table holds 72,000 or so clones, of which 89% were seen once. The ten largest clones capture about 28% of the sample. Interpreted using the paper, the time point label stands for: about 28 days (+/-7) after the second vaccine dose. The sample here was peripheral blood, taken 28 days after the second AZD1222 dose. These receptors were obtained from an adult who received the AZD1222 COVID-19 vaccine.

The chain uses TRBV2 and TRBJ2-7; perhaps TRBD2 as D (6 bases). Looked up from germline, CDR1 is SNHLY and CDR2 is FYNNEI. CDR3 size: 13 residues. Between the trimmed V and J ends, which lost 4 bases and 6 bases, there was a span of 13 bases. CDR3 coding DNA: TGTGCCAGCAGTGTACGGCAGGGAGGCGAGCAGTACTTC. This gives the protein CASSVRQGGEQYF.

This clone was counted a few times. This chain links TRBV7-9 with TRBJ2-7; 7 bases agree with TRBD2. The CDR3 runs 16 residues. Germline V gene data show CDR1 as SEHNR and CDR2 as FQNEAQ (reference sequence). Trimming took 1 base from V and 6 from J; bases not matched to a gene: 12. CDR3 DNA sequence: TGTGCCAGCAGCTTAGAGGCAGGACTAGGAATGGCCGAGCAGTACTTC. Its protein is CASSLEAGLGMAEQYF.

Remarks on this clone: Other DNA sequences of this sample code for an identical CDR3. This chain uses TRBV5-1 with TRBJ1-6; 11 nucleotides align to TRBD1. V shed 4 bases, J shed 3 bases, and the junction held 3 bases outside the gene matches. The CDR3 loop spans 16 amino acids. CDR1 and CDR2 (germline): SGHRS, YFSETQ. CDR3 protein: CASSLGTGGYNSPLHF. CDR3 nucleotide sequence: TGCGCCAGCAGCCTTGGGACAGGGGGCTATAATTCACCCCTCCACTTT. Filled out from reference TRBV5-1 and TRBJ1-6, the complete variable domain reads KAGVTQTPRYLIKTRGQQVTLSCSPISGHRSVSWYQQTPGQGLQFLFEYFSETQRNKGNFPGRFSGRQFSNSRSEMNVSTLELGDSALYLCASSLGTGGYNSPLHFGNGTRLTVT.

The chain couples TRBV21-1 to TRBJ1-6; the table's D call, TRBD1, has no DNA check behind it. TRBV21-1 is labeled a pseudogene. The CDR3 extends over 16 amino acids. CDR3 amino acids: CASSPVGTGYNSPLHF. The CDR3 DNA reads as TGTGCCAGCAGCCCCGTCGGGACAGGCTATAATTCACCCCTCCACTTT.